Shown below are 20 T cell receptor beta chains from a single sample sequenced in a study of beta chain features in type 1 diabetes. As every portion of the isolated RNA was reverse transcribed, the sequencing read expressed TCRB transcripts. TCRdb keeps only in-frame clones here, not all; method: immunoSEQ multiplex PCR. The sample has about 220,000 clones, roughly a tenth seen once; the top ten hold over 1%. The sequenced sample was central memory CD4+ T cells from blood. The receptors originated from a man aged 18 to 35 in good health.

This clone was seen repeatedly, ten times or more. The CDR3 sequence: CASSSSTSLAQYF. In nucleotides, the CDR3 is TGCGCCAGCAGCTCCTCGACTAGTCTTGCGCAGTATTTT. The chain has TRBV5-1 and TRBJ2-3, with D possibly matching TRBD2 (6 bases). The germline CDR1 and CDR2 sequences are SGHRS and YFSETQ. This CDR3 contains 13 residues. Trimming took off 3 bases at V and 10 bases at J, with 15 bases between the two ends.

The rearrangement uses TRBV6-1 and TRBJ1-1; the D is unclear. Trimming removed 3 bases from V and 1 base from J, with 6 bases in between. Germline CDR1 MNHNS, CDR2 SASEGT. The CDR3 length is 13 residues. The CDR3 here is CASSDNWNTEAFF. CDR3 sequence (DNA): TGTGCCAGCAGTGATAATTGGAACACTGAAGCTTTCTTT.

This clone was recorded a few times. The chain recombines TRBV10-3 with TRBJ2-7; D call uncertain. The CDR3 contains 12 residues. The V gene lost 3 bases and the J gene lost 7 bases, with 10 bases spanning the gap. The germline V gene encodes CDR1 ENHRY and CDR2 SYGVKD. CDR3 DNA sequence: TGTGCCATCAGTGAAGCCCCTGGGGAGCAGTACTTC. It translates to CAISEAPGEQYF.

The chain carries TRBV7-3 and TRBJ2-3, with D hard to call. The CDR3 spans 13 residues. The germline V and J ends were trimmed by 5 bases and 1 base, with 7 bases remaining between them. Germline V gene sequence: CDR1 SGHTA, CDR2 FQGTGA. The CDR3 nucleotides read TGTGCCAGCAGCCAAGGTCGCACAGATACGCAGTATTTT. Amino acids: CASSQGRTDTQYF.

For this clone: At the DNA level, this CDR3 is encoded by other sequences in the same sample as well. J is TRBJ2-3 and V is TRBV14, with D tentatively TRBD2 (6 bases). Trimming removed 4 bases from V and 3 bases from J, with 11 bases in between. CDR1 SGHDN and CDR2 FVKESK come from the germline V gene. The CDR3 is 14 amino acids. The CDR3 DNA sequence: TGTGCCAGCAGCCCCACGGGAGTGACAGATACGCAGTATTTT. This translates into CASSPTGVTDTQYF. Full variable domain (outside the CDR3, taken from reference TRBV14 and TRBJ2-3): EAGVTQFPSHSVIEKGQTVTLRCDPISGHDNLYWYRRVMGKEIKFLLHFVKESKQDESGMPNNRFLAERTGGTYSTLKVQPAELEDSGVYFCASSPTGVTDTQYFGPGTRLTVL.

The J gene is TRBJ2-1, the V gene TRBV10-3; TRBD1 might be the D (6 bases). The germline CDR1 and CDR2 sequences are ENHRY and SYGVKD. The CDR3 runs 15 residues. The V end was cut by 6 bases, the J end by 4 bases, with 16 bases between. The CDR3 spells CAISRSGTLYNEQFF. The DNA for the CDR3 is TGTGCCATCAGCCGGTCGGGGACACTTTACAATGAGCAGTTCTTC.

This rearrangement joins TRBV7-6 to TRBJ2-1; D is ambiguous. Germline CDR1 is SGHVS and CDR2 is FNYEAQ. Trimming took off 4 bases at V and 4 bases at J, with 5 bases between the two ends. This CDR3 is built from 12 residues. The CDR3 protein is CASSSLYNEQFF. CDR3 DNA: TGTGCCAGCAGCTCGCTATACAATGAGCAGTTCTTC.

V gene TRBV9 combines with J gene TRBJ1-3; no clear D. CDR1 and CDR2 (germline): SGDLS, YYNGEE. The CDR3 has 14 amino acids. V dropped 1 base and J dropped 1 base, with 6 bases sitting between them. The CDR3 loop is CASSVTDSGNTIYF. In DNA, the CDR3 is TGTGCCAGCAGCGTAACAGATTCTGGAAACACCATATATTTT.

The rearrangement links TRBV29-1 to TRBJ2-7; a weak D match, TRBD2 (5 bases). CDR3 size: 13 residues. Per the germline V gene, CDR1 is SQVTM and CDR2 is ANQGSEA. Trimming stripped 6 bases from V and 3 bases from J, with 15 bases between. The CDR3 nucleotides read TGCAGCGTCTCGGCGGGCAGGAGCTACGAGCAGTACTTC. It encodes CSVSAGRSYEQYF.

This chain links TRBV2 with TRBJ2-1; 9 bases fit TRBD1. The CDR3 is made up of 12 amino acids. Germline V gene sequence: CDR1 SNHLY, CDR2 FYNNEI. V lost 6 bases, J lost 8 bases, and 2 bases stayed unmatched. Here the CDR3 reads CASRRQGDEQFF. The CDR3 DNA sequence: TGTGCCAGCAGGCGACAGGGGGATGAGCAGTTCTTC.

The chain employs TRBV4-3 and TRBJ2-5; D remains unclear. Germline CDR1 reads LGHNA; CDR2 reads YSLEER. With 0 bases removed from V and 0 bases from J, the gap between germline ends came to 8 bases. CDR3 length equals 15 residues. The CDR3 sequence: CASSQDVWNQETQYF. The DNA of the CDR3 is TGCGCCAGCAGCCAAGACGTCTGGAACCAAGAGACCCAGTACTTC.

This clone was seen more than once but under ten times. The CDR3 reads CASSSQRESGSDTQYF. The CDR3 DNA is TGTGCCAGCAGCTCCCAGCGGGAGTCGGGGTCAGATACGCAGTATTTT. The chain joins TRBV7-2 to TRBJ2-3; 8 positions match TRBD2. V was clipped by 4 bases and J by 4 bases; unmatched bases: 10. Looked up from germline, CDR1 is SGHTA and CDR2 is FQGNSA. The CDR3 extends over 16 amino acids.

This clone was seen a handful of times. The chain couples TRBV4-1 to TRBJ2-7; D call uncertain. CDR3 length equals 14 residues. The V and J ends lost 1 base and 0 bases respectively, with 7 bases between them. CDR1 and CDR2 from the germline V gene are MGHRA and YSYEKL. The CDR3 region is CASSQGPSSYEQYF. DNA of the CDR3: TGCGCCAGCAGCCAAGGGCCCTCCTCCTACGAGCAGTACTTC.

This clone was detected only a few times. Here the CDR3 reads CATETGGGTGEQYF. CDR3 DNA sequence: TGTGCCACCGAGACCGGAGGGGGGACGGGGGAGCAGTACTTC. This chain links TRBV19 with TRBJ2-7; perhaps D is TRBD1 or TRBD2 (6 bases each). Trimming took 10 bases from V and 7 from J, leaving 23 bases between them. From germline, CDR1 is LNHDA and CDR2 SQIVND (reference sequence). CDR3 size: 14 residues.

CDR3 nucleotides: TGTGCCTGGACCCGGGGTCTAGCGGGAAGAGATGAGCAGTTCTTC. Translating it yields CAWTRGLAGRDEQFF. The chain carries TRBV30 and TRBJ2-1; the match to TRBD2 covers 9 bases. This CDR3 has 15 amino acids. The germline CDR1 and CDR2 sequences are GTSNPN and SVGIG (reference sequence). V lost 4 bases to trimming and J lost 8 bases; unmatched junction nucleotides: 12. Drawing the rest from reference TRBV30 and TRBJ2-1, the complete variable domain is SQTIHQWPATLVQPVGSPLSLECTVEGTSNPNLYWYRQAAGRGLQLLFYSVGIGQISSEVPQNLSASRPQDRQFILSSKKLLLSDSGFYLCAWTRGLAGRDEQFFGPGTRLTVL.

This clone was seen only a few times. As DNA, the CDR3 is TGTGCCAGCAGTTTGGAGACTAGCGGGCCTGAGACCCAGTACTTC. The encoded protein is CASSLETSGPETQYF. The rearrangement uses TRBV28 and TRBJ2-5; the match to TRBD2 covers 10 bases. CDR3 size: 15 residues. Germline loops: CDR1 MDHEN, CDR2 SYDVKM. V was clipped by 3 bases and J by 5 bases; unmatched bases: 6. The variable domain in full, completed from reference TRBV28 and TRBJ2-5, reads DVKVTQSSRYLVKRTGEKVFLECVQDMDHENMFWYRQDPGLGLRLIYFSYDVKMKEKGDIPEGYSVSREKKERFSLILESASTNQTSMYLCASSLETSGPETQYFGPGTRLLVL.

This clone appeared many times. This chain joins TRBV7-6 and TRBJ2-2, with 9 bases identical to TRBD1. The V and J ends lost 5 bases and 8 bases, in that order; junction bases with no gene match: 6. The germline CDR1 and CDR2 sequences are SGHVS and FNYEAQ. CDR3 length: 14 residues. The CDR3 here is CASSPGQGRGELFF. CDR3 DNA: TGTGCCAGCAGCCCGGGACAGGGCAGAGGGGAGCTGTTTTTT.

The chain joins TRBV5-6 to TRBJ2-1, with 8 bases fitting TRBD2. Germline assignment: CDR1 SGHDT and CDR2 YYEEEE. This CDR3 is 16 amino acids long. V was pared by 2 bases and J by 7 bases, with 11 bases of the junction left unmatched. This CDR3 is CASSFLRAGGENEQFF. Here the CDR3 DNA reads TGTGCCAGCAGCTTCCTCCGTGCGGGAGGAGAGAATGAGCAGTTCTTC.

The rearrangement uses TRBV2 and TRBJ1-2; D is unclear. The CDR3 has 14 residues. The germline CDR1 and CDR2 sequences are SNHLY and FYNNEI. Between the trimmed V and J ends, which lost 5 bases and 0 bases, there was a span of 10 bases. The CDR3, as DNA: TGTGCCAGCAGTTCGTTCGGGGCTAACTATGGCTACACCTTC. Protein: CASSSFGANYGYTF.

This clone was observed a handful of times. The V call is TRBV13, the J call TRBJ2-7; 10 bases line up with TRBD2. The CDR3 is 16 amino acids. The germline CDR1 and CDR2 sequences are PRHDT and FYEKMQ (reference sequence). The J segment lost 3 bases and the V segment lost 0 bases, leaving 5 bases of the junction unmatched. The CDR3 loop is CASSLGVLAGDYEQYF. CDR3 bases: TGTGCCAGCAGCTTAGGGGTCCTAGCGGGAGACTACGAGCAGTACTTC.